This is a list of T cell receptor beta chains from one sample in a study of Graves' ophthalmopathy and Graves' hyperthyroidism. TCRdb reprocessed the multiplex PCR reads with MiXCR, giving one entry per CDR3 protein. The sample records 400,000 to 450,000 distinct CDR3 sequences, around 21% being singletons. Sequencing input: peripheral blood. The receptor set was obtained from a woman under 30 with stable Graves' hyperthyroidism. The CDR3 runs from the conserved cysteine through the conserved F or W. Fields, in order: J gene, V gene, D gene, clone size, CDR3 protein, CDR3 DNA. D genes are given only for firm matches. Some rows mark clone size as missing; the rest say once, few, many or name a class of expanded clone.

J: TRBJ2-7; V: TRBV7-8; D: TRBD1; size: many; CDR3: CASSSQPGQGPEQYF; DNA: TGTGCCAGCAGCTCACAACCGGGACAGGGGCCCGAGCAGTACTTC
J: TRBJ1-1; V: TRBV12-3/TRBV12-4; D: TRBD1; size: many; CDR3: CASRGQENTEAFF; DNA: TGTGCCAGCAGAGGACAGGAGAACACTGAAGCTTTCTTT
J: TRBJ1-2; V: TRBV12-3/TRBV12-4; D: .; size: .; CDR3: CASSFPGRGYTF; DNA: TGTGCCAGCAGTTTCCCGGGCCGTGGCTACACCTTC
J: TRBJ2-5; V: TRBV7-2; D: TRBD2; size: many; CDR3: CASSLGLAGEGETQYF; DNA: TGTGCCAGCAGCTTGGGACTAGCGGGAGAGGGAGAGACCCAGTACTTC
J: TRBJ1-2; V: TRBV7-9; D: .; size: many; CDR3: CASSLIPDGYTF; DNA: TGTGCCAGCAGCTTAATTCCGGATGGCTACACCTTC
J: TRBJ2-5; V: TRBV30; D: .; size: many; CDR3: CAWGGQTQYF; DNA: TGTGCCTGGGGGGGTCAGACCCAGTACTTC
J: TRBJ1-2; V: TRBV7-8; D: .; size: many; CDR3: CASSLVIGGGYTF; DNA: TGTGCCAGCAGCTTAGTAATCGGGGGAGGCTACACCTTC
J: TRBJ2-2; V: TRBV11-2; D: TRBD2; size: .; CDR3: CASSRAGDHTGELFF; DNA: TGTGCCAGCAGCCGAGCGGGAGACCACACCGGGGAGCTGTTTTTT
J: TRBJ1-6; V: TRBV6-2/TRBV6-3; D: .; size: .; CDR3: CASSYRRAGDSPLHF; DNA: TGTGCCAGCAGTTATCGCCGGGCCGGGGATTCACCCCTCCACTTT
J: TRBJ2-2; V: TRBV25-1; D: TRBD1; size: .; CDR3: CASSGTGVYTGELFF; DNA: TGTGCCAGCAGTGGTACAGGGGTATACACCGGGGAGCTGTTTTTT
J: TRBJ2-5; V: TRBV5-4; D: TRBD1; size: .; CDR3: CASSGTRDRLQETQYF; DNA: TGTGCCAGCAGCGGAACCCGGGACAGGCTCCAAGAGACCCAGTACTTC